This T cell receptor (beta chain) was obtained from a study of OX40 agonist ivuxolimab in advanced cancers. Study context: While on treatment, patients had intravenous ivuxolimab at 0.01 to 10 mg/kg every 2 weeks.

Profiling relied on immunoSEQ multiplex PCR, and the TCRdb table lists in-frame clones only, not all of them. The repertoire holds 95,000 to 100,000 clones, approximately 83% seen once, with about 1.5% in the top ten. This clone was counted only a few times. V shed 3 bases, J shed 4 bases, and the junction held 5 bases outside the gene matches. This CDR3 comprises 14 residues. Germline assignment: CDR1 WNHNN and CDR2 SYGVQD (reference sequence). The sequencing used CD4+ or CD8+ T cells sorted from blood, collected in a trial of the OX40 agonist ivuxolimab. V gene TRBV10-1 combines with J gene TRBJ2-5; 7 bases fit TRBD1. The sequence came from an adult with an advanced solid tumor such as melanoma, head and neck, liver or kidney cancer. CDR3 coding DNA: TGCGCCAGCAGTGATAGCCAGGGGGTAGAGACCCAGTACTTC. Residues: CASSDSQGVETQYF.